This TCR beta chain is from a study of T cell responses to AZD1222 COVID-19 vaccine. CDR1 is MNHEY, CDR2 SMNVEV, per germline (reference sequence). The CDR3 length is 15 residues, termini included. Points from the study as a whole: In a largely white British group with more females than males, clonal diversity was possibly underestimated.

Generated by immunoSEQ multiplex PCR, the TCRdb table keeps only in-frame clones and is missing some. There are tens of thousands of clones in the sample; 89% occur only once, and less than 6% lies in the top ten. A word on this clone: Its cognate antigen is unknown. The DNA is omitted, as the CDR3 cannot be located on it reliably, and the CDR3 follows TCRdb's listing.

The TCR originated in an adult who received the AZD1222 COVID-19 vaccine. The rearrangement joins TRBV27 to TRBJ1-6. The input for sequencing was peripheral blood, taken 28 days after the second AZD1222 dose. CDR3 region: CASSSSGIGNSPLHF.